This TCR beta chain was recorded in a study of T cell repertoires in aging, cancer and after chemotherapy. The CDR3 runs 15 residues. V gave up 0 bases and J gave up 8 bases, with 14 bases separating them. The germline V gene encodes CDR1 SGHKS and CDR2 YYEKEE (reference sequence). Multiplex touch-down PCR with TRB-A/B primers amplified rearranged V-D-J TRB sequences. MiXCR, run by TCRdb on the multiplex PCR reads, gives a single entry per CDR3 protein. The sample has around 2,800 distinct CDR3 sequences, around 30% seen once. The template was genomic DNA from peripheral blood, not RNA. The sequence was collected from a human donor in good health. The sample comprised blood. The chain is built from TRBV5-5 and TRBJ1-4; D perhaps matches TRBD1 (5 bases). Here the CDR3 DNA reads TGTGCCAGCAGCTTGGCCGGGACCCCGGGGGAAAAACTGTTTTTT. This sequence encodes CASSLAGTPGEKLFF.